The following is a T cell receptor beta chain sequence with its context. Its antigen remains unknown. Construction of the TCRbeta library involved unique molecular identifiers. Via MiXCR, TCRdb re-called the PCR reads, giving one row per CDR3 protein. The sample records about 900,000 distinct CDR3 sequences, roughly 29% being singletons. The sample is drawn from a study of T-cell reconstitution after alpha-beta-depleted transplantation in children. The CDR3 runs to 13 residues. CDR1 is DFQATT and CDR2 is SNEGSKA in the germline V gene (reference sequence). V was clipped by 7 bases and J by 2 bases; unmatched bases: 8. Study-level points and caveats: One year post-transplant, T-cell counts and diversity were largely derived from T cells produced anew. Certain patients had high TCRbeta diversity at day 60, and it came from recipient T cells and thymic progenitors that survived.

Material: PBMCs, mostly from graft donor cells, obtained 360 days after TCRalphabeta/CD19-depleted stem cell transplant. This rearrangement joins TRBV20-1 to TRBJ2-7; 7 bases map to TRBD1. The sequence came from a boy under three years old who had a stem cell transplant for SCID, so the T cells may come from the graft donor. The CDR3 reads CSVTDRVAYEQYF. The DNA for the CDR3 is TGCAGTGTCACTGACAGGGTCGCCTACGAGCAGTACTTC.